A selection of T cell receptor beta chains follows, all from one sample in a study of T cell repertoires in cytomegalovirus infection. TCRdb re-analysed the reads in MiXCR, keeping a single row per CDR3 protein. The sample consists of some 150,000 distinct CDR3 sequences, roughly a quarter of them appearing once. Input material: PBMCs. The origin of the receptors is a human donor in good health (CMV status not recorded). Some clones in this sample may be carry-over from other donors' samples. The CDR3 runs from the conserved cysteine through the conserved F or W. The D gene is left open where the match is weak. Only part of the rows carry a size: once, few, many, or a class if the clone is expanded.

-	TRBV6-5	-	TRBJ2-6	TGTGCCAGCAGTCCTCTTTCCGGGGTGGGGAGCTCTGGGGCCAACGTCCTGACTTTC	CASSPLSGVGSSGANVLTF
TRBD1	TRBV6-8	-	TRBJ1-6	TGTGCCAGCGGATACGCAGGGGGATCCAATTCACCCCTCCACTTT	CASGYAGGSNSPLHF
TRBD2	TRBV7-2	many	TRBJ2-1	TGTGCCAGCAGCTCTAGCGGGAGGGGCAATGAGCAGTTCTTC	CASSSSGRGNEQFF
-	TRBV11-2	-	TRBJ1-5	TGTGCCAGCAGCGGGGGACACAATAGCAATCAGCCCCAGCATTTT	CASSGGHNSNQPQHF
-	TRBV28	-	TRBJ2-7	TGTGCCAGCCGTTCTCCCACGGTCCCGATTGAGCAGTACTTC	CASRSPTVPIEQYF
-	TRBV19	-	TRBJ2-2	TGTGCCAGTAGTATGGGGCAGGGTTCGAACACCGGGGAGCTGTTTTTT	CASSMGQGSNTGELFF
-	TRBV19	-	TRBJ2-3	TGTGCCACTAGATTACTCAGTTCCGATACGCAGTATTTT	CATRLLSSDTQYF
-	TRBV12-5	-	TRBJ2-3	TGTGCTAGTTCCTACTTAGCGGCCGGCACAGATACGCAGTATTTT	CASSYLAAGTDTQYF
TRBD1	TRBV7-9	-	TRBJ2-7	TGTGCCAGCAGCTCCGCCTGGGACAGGGTGGGCGAGCAGTACTTC	CASSSAWDRVGEQYF
-	TRBV7-3	-	TRBJ2-7	TGTGCCAGCAGCTTATACGCAGGAATTTCCTACGAGCAGTACTTC	CASSLYAGISYEQYF
-	TRBV7-9	many	TRBJ1-2	TGTGCCAGCAGCCACGGGACGGAGTATGGCTACACCTTC	CASSHGTEYGYTF
-	TRBV5-6	few	TRBJ1-5	TGTGCCAGCAGCTCACGGACAGAGAATCAGCCCCAGCATTTT	CASSSRTENQPQHF
TRBD2	TRBV7-9	few	TRBJ2-3	TGTGCCATCCACTTTAGCGGGGGCACAGATACGCAGTATTTT	CAIHFSGGTDTQYF
-	TRBV6-5	few	TRBJ1-5	TGTGCCAGCAGTTTGACAGCCTCTGTAAATCAGCCCCAGCATTTT	CASSLTASVNQPQHF
-	TRBV7-2	many	TRBJ2-2	TGTGCCAGCAGCTTAGGAGCAAGACCCACCGGGGAGCTGTTTTTT	CASSLGARPTGELFF
-	TRBV7-9	-	TRBJ2-1	TGTGCCAGCAGCCCTAGGGAGGGGGATGAGCAGTTCTTC	CASSPREGDEQFF
-	TRBV28	few	TRBJ1-5	TGTGCCAGCAGTTTAGGTTGGGATCAGCCCCAGCATTTT	CASSLGWDQPQHF
TRBD2	TRBV28	many	TRBJ2-3	TGTGCCAGCAGTTCCTTAGCGGGAAAGGGGGCAGATACGCAGTATTTT	CASSSLAGKGADTQYF
-	TRBV6-1	-	TRBJ1-5	TGTGCCAGTGCGTTCCTTTATAGCAATCAGCCCCAGCATTTT	CASAFLYSNQPQHF
-	TRBV12-3/TRBV12-4	few	TRBJ1-1	TGTGCCAGCAGCGAGACAGGAGCCACTGAAGCTTTCTTT	CASSETGATEAFF
TRBD1	TRBV6-2/TRBV6-3	-	TRBJ2-1	TGTGCCAGCAGTTACTCGCTTGGACAGGGGGCTTTTAATGAGCAGTTCTTC	CASSYSLGQGAFNEQFF
TRBD1	TRBV7-2	-	TRBJ1-4	TGTGCCAGCAGCTTCCCGGATCGAATGACAGGGGTGGTGGAAAAACTGTTTTTT	CASSFPDRMTGVVEKLFF
TRBD1	TRBV20-1	-	TRBJ2-6	TGCAGTGCTACGAGGGGGCAAGTGGCTGGGGCCAACGTCCTGACTTTC	CSATRGQVAGANVLTF
-	TRBV28	-	TRBJ2-7	TGTGCCAGCAGCCTCGAAGGGGCATACTACGAGCAGTACTTC	CASSLEGAYYEQYF
TRBD2	TRBV10-3	few	TRBJ2-7	TGTGCCATCAGCCGGACTAGCGAGAACTCCTACGAGCAGTACTTC	CAISRTSENSYEQYF
-	TRBV14	few	TRBJ2-1	TGTGCCAGCAGCCTAACAGGGGGGGGATACAATGAGCAGTTCTTC	CASSLTGGGYNEQFF
TRBD1	TRBV14	-	TRBJ1-1	TGTGCCAGCAGCCCGGGGACAGGGGGCAAGACTGAAGCTTTCTTT	CASSPGTGGKTEAFF
-	TRBV7-9	few	TRBJ2-5	TGTGCCAGCAGCTTAGTGGAGGTGAAGACCCAGTACTTC	CASSLVEVKTQYF
TRBD2	TRBV7-9	few	TRBJ2-5	TGTGCCAGCAGCCTCCGACTAGCCCCGTCACAAGAGACCCAGTACTTC	CASSLRLAPSQETQYF
-	TRBV12-3/TRBV12-4	-	TRBJ1-2	TGTGCCAGCAGTTTTCAACAGGGACGTGATGGCTACACCTTC	CASSFQQGRDGYTF
TRBD2	TRBV5-1	many	TRBJ2-1	TGCGCCAGCAGCTTGGCTAGCGGGCACTACAATGAGCAGTTCTTC	CASSLASGHYNEQFF
-	TRBV7-8	many	TRBJ2-5	TGTGCCAGCAGTCCCCAGGGGCAAGAGACCCAGTACTTC	CASSPQGQETQYF
-	TRBV7-2	many	TRBJ1-2	TGTGCCAGCAGCTTAGACGGGGTAGACTATGGCTACACCTTC	CASSLDGVDYGYTF
-	TRBV7-2	many	TRBJ1-5	TGTGCCAGCAGCTTAGGACCTTCGGGCAATCAGCCCCAGCATTTT	CASSLGPSGNQPQHF
-	TRBV5-1	few	TRBJ2-7	TGCGCCAGCAGCTTGGCCGGCAGCCCCTCCTACGAGCAGTACTTC	CASSLAGSPSYEQYF
TRBD1	TRBV2	few	TRBJ1-2	TGTGCCACCGGACAGGGGAACTATGGCTACACCTTC	CATGQGNYGYTF
-	TRBV6-1	-	TRBJ1-3	TGTGCCAGCACCTTAACACAGAGCTCTGGAAACACCATATATTTT	CASTLTQSSGNTIYF
-	TRBV6-4	-	TRBJ2-7	TGTGCCAGCAGTGCCCCAAAGGGGAGTAACGGGAGTATCTCCTACGAGCAGTACTTC	CASSAPKGSNGSISYEQYF
-	TRBV28	few	TRBJ2-7	TGTGCCAGCCAGGGACCTTACTCCTACGAGCAGTACTTC	CASQGPYSYEQYF
-	TRBV7-9	-	TRBJ1-6	TGTGCCAGCAGCCCCACGGAAGACGAGTATAATTCACCCCTCCACTTC	CASSPTEDEYNSPLHF
TRBD1	TRBV11-3	many	TRBJ2-2	TGTGCCAGCAGCCCCGGGACAGGGACAGGGGAGCTGTTTTTT	CASSPGTGTGELFF
-	TRBV4-3	few	TRBJ2-5	TGCGCCAGCAGCCAAGACCTAGGGTATTCAGAGACCCAGTACTTC	CASSQDLGYSETQYF
TRBD1	TRBV2	-	TRBJ1-5	TGTGCCAGCAACGACAGGGGGGGGCAGCCCCAGCATTTT	CASNDRGGQPQHF
-	TRBV7-8	-	TRBJ2-7	TGTGCCAGCAGCCACCTGGTCCATTCCGGCGAGCAGTACTTC	CASSHLVHSGEQYF
TRBD1	TRBV28	-	TRBJ1-3	TGTGCCAGCGGCCCGACAGGGGCCTTTGGAAACACCATATATTTT	CASGPTGAFGNTIYF